This T cell receptor (beta chain) stems from a study of CD8+ T cells in alopecia areata. Turning to the study itself: Female C3H/HeJ recipients aged about 7-10 weeks got skin from C3H/HeJ graft donors aged about 6-12 months that had spontaneous alopecia.

Study-wide points: The study also sequences resident alphabeta T cells of normal skin in scalp samples. Against the mouse data, patients shared TCRs less clearly, possibly for HLA reasons.

At least ten counts were recorded for this clone. Its antigen is still unknown. Mouse germline and gene names are used. Sequencing ends 4 residues short of the CDR3 end; the germline J gene provides the rest. Germline CDR1 and CDR2: LGHNA and YNLKQL (reference sequence). The CDR3 has 15 amino acids. The V end was cut by 5 bases, the J end by 0 bases, with 11 bases between. Sequencing relied on a cDNA template that was reverse transcribed from extracted RNA. This table comes from immunoSEQ multiplex PCR, and its TCRdb copy is limited to in-frame clones, with some not included. Reported are 1,500 to 2,000 clones, none seen only once; the ten largest carry 40% to 60%.

The sequence was collected from a C3H/HeJ mouse with alopecia areata. This mouse strain has H2-k as its MHC haplotype. V is TRBV5 and J is TRBJ2-1; weak D call: TRBD1 (6 bases). The material sequenced was lesional skin. The CDR3 sequence is CASSRPRGNYAEQFF. The CDR3 bases that were read are TGTGCCAGCAGCAGGCCCAGGGGTAACTATGCT.